Described below is a single T cell receptor beta chain sequence and its context. Its antigen is not identified. The CDR3 runs to 15 residues. Germline CDR1 and CDR2: MNHEY and SMNVEV (reference sequence). V was shortened by 2 bases and J by 4 bases, with 13 bases between the two germline ends. The donors gave bone marrow, and they were healthy. The entry originates in a study of cytomegalovirus exposure and HLA in healthy donors. Study-level results: The records held CMV serostatus as the only immune exposure information. Trimming of TCR beta V- and J-genes showed a link, identified in a later analysis, to a missense DCLRE1C variant.

60 Vbeta and 13 Jbeta primers were used in PCR. This table comes from immunoSEQ multiplex PCR, and its TCRdb copy is limited to in-frame clones, with some not included. This repertoire shows approximately 200,000 clones, 60% to 85% found once; its top ten account for 1.5% to 1.7%. This receptor was taken from a girl aged 5-17 years in good health and CMV-seropositive. The sequenced sample was PBMCs. The chain combines TRBV27 with TRBJ2-3; D gene ambiguous. The CDR3 DNA follows: TGTGCCAGCAGTTTAGTTAGTTCCGTTGCAGATACGCAGTATTTT. It encodes CASSLVSSVADTQYF.